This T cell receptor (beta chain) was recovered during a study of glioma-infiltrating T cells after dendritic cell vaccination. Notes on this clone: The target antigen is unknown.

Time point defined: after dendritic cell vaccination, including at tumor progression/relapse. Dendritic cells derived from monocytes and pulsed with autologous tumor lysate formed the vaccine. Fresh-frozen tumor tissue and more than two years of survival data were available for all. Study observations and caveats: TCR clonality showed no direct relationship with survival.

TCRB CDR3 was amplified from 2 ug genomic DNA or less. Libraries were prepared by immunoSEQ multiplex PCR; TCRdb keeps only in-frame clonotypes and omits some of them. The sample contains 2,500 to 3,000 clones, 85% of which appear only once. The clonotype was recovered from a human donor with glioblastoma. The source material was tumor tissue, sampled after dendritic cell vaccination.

As DNA, the CDR3 is TGTGCCATCAGTGAGCCTTCCTTGGGGCTAGCGGGGTACGAGCAGTACTTC. Translating it yields CAISEPSLGLAGYEQYF. V and J are TRBV10-3 and TRBJ2-5, with 9 bases that match TRBD2. Near its end, the DNA agrees better with TRBJ2-7, so the J call may be wrong. The CDR3 extends over 17 amino acids. CDR1 and CDR2 from the germline V gene are ENHRY and SYGVKD.